Listed below are T cell receptor beta chains from one sample, sequenced in a study of PD-1 blockade in classical Hodgkin lymphoma. The data were produced by immunoSEQ multiplex PCR, yet TCRdb's version contains in-frame clones alone and is incomplete. The sample gives roughly 100,000 clones, more than 70% of which show up once; around a fifth is in the top ten. The source was peripheral blood mononuclear cells (PBMCs), collected before the fourth cycle of nivolumab. The receptors originated from a human donor with classical Hodgkin lymphoma. Both conserved end residues are part of each CDR3. Fields, in order: clone size, J gene, D gene, V gene, CDR3 DNA, CDR3 protein. A D gene is named only where the DNA matches it firmly. Clone size, where shown, is once, few, many, or a class for clones that have expanded.

clone_size: NA; j_call: TRBJ2-2; d_call: NA; v_call: TRBV19; cdr3_nt: TGTGCCAGTAGGGCTTGGACAGGCGGGGGCTCGGGAACCGGGGAGCTGTTTTTT; cdr3_aa: CASRAWTGGGSGTGELFF
clone_size: few; j_call: TRBJ2-6; d_call: NA; v_call: TRBV7-8; cdr3_nt: TGTGCCAGCAGCTTAGGGAGTGGTGGGGCCAACGTCCTGACTTTC; cdr3_aa: CASSLGSGGANVLTF
clone_size: NA; j_call: TRBJ1-6; d_call: NA; v_call: TRBV6-5; cdr3_nt: TGTGCCAGCAGTTACTCTCCCCCGGCGCCCCTCCACTTT; cdr3_aa: CASSYSPPAPLHF
clone_size: NA; j_call: TRBJ2-1; d_call: TRBD2; v_call: TRBV30; cdr3_nt: TGTGCCTGGACTAGCGGGAGTCTTATTAATGAGCAGTTCTTC; cdr3_aa: CAWTSGSLINEQFF
clone_size: once; j_call: TRBJ2-5; d_call: NA; v_call: TRBV6-5; cdr3_nt: TGCGCCAGCAGTTACTCGGTAGTTCGGCAGGAGACCCAGTACTTC; cdr3_aa: CASSYSVVRQETQYF
clone_size: NA; j_call: TRBJ1-1; d_call: TRBD1; v_call: TRBV19; cdr3_nt: TGTGCCAGTAGTCCCGGGACAGGGGATCCCTTT; cdr3_aa: CASSPGTGDPF
clone_size: NA; j_call: TRBJ2-3; d_call: NA; v_call: TRBV30; cdr3_nt: TGTGCCTGGAGTAAGAACAGTCGCACAGATACGCAGTATTTT; cdr3_aa: CAWSKNSRTDTQYF
clone_size: NA; j_call: TRBJ2-3; d_call: TRBD1; v_call: TRBV7-8; cdr3_nt: TGTGCCAGCAGCTCAAGACAGGGGTTCGGAGCAGATACGCAGTATTTT; cdr3_aa: CASSSRQGFGADTQYF
clone_size: NA; j_call: TRBJ2-3; d_call: TRBD1; v_call: TRBV28; cdr3_nt: TGTGCCAGCGCGGACAGGAGCACAGATACGCAGTATTTT; cdr3_aa: CASADRSTDTQYF
clone_size: once; j_call: TRBJ1-3; d_call: NA; v_call: TRBV5-6; cdr3_nt: TGTGCCAGCAGCTGGGGCGTCAGCTCTGGAAACACCATATATTTT; cdr3_aa: CASSWGVSSGNTIYF
clone_size: NA; j_call: TRBJ2-3; d_call: NA; v_call: TRBV28; cdr3_nt: TGTGCCAGCAGATCCCGGGGCGATACGCAGTATTTT; cdr3_aa: CASRSRGDTQYF